A selection of T cell receptor beta chains follows, all from one sample in a study of human T cells and chemical hapten exposure. TCRdb re-called the RACE reads with MiXCR, one entry per CDR3 protein. The table includes 150,000 to 200,000 distinct CDR3 sequences, approximately 14% detected once. The specimen comprised whole blood, sampled in connection with sensitization to the hapten diphenylcyclopropenone (DPC). The source of these receptors is a woman younger than 45 with alopecia areata. Some clones in this sample may be carry-over from other donors' samples. The CDR3 runs from the conserved cysteine through the conserved F or W. Each record gives: CDR3 DNA, CDR3 protein, clone size, D gene, V gene, J gene. D genes are given only for firm matches. Clone size appears in some rows only: once, few, many, or a class for an expanded clone.

CDR3 DNA: TGCGCCAGCAGCTGGGGACGCACCTACGAGCAGTACTTC
CDR3 protein: CASSWGRTYEQYF
clone size: .
D gene: .
V gene: TRBV5-1
J gene: TRBJ2-7

CDR3 DNA: TGCGCCAGCAGCCGGATGGGACAGGGCGAGGTAGCTTTCTTT
CDR3 protein: CASSRMGQGEVAFF
clone size: many
D gene: TRBD1
V gene: TRBV5-1
J gene: TRBJ1-1

CDR3 DNA: TGTGCCAGCGGGCCAATTGTAGGGGATTCACCCCTCCACTTT
CDR3 protein: CASGPIVGDSPLHF
clone size: .
D gene: .
V gene: TRBV6-2/TRBV6-3
J gene: TRBJ1-6

CDR3 DNA: TGTGCCAGCAGTGCCGGAGTGGAGACTGAAGCTTTCTTT
CDR3 protein: CASSAGVETEAFF
clone size: few
D gene: .
V gene: TRBV6-1
J gene: TRBJ1-1

CDR3 DNA: TGTGCCAGCAGCGTGTGGGCGAGCAATCAGCCCCAGCATTTT
CDR3 protein: CASSVWASNQPQHF
clone size: .
D gene: .
V gene: TRBV9
J gene: TRBJ1-5

CDR3 DNA: TGTGCCACCATTCTAGGACAAATCGCGAACACCGGGGAGCTGTTTTTT
CDR3 protein: CATILGQIANTGELFF
clone size: many
D gene: .
V gene: TRBV24-1
J gene: TRBJ2-2

CDR3 DNA: TGCAGCGTTGCCGGGACCAATGAGCAGTTCTTC
CDR3 protein: CSVAGTNEQFF
clone size: few
D gene: .
V gene: TRBV29-1
J gene: TRBJ2-1

CDR3 DNA: TGTGCCAGCGGCGAGGGAGGGCCCTACGAGCAGTACTTC
CDR3 protein: CASGEGGPYEQYF
clone size: .
D gene: TRBD2
V gene: TRBV27
J gene: TRBJ2-7

CDR3 DNA: TGTGCCAGCAGTCCAATGACCGGCCCCGGGGAGCTGTTTTTT
CDR3 protein: CASSPMTGPGELFF
clone size: .
D gene: .
V gene: TRBV6-4
J gene: TRBJ2-2

CDR3 DNA: TGTGCCAGCAGCTTCCAAGGGGCGGGAGTAAAAAATGAGCAGTTCTTC
CDR3 protein: CASSFQGAGVKNEQFF
clone size: .
D gene: TRBD2
V gene: TRBV7-2
J gene: TRBJ2-1

CDR3 DNA: TGCGCCAGCAGCTTGGGGTCCGTCAATGAGCAGTTCTTC
CDR3 protein: CASSLGSVNEQFF
clone size: .
D gene: .
V gene: TRBV5-1
J gene: TRBJ2-1

CDR3 DNA: TGTGCCAGCAGCCAACTAAGCCTGGACAGGGTGCCCAATAATTCACCCCTCCACTTT
CDR3 protein: CASSQLSLDRVPNNSPLHF
clone size: .
D gene: TRBD1
V gene: TRBV14
J gene: TRBJ1-6

CDR3 DNA: TGCAGTGCCCTCGGCGGGCCCTCCTACGAGCAGTACTTC
CDR3 protein: CSALGGPSYEQYF
clone size: once
D gene: .
V gene: TRBV20-1
J gene: TRBJ2-7

CDR3 DNA: TGTGCCAGCAGTTTAGCCCCCCCCTACGAGCAGTACTTC
CDR3 protein: CASSLAPPYEQYF
clone size: few
D gene: .
V gene: TRBV12-3/TRBV12-4
J gene: TRBJ2-7

CDR3 DNA: TGTGCCAGCAGCTTAAAGCCGGGTCCTAGGAACACCGGGGAGCTGTTTTTT
CDR3 protein: CASSLKPGPRNTGELFF
clone size: many
D gene: .
V gene: TRBV7-3
J gene: TRBJ2-2

CDR3 DNA: TGTGCCAGCAGAATGGGACAGATGTACTATGGCTACACCTTC
CDR3 protein: CASRMGQMYYGYTF
clone size: few
D gene: TRBD1
V gene: TRBV28
J gene: TRBJ1-2